This T cell receptor (beta chain) was profiled in a study of cytomegalovirus exposure and HLA in healthy donors. Study results and limitations: Presence/absence analyses supposed approximately even sequencing depth among donors. In a later analysis, TCR beta V- and J-gene trimming showed a link to a missense DCLRE1C variant. Fewer N-insertions (relative to the approximately 700-donor mean) were reportedly seen in an Asian-associated ancestry cluster in a later analysis. Accurate HLA-A and HLA-B prediction from TCR beta sequences was reported for most subjects.

The primer mix had 60 Vbeta and 13 Jbeta primers. Some clones are missing from TCRdb's copy, which holds only in-frame ones; the method was immunoSEQ multiplex PCR. The table includes just over 150,000 clones, roughly 81% detected once. The V gene lost 5 bases and the J gene lost 3 bases, with 10 bases spanning the gap. CDR1 and CDR2 from the germline V gene are LNHDA and SQIVND (reference sequence). The CDR3 has 13 amino acids. Comment on this clone: Its antigen is as yet unknown.

V gene TRBV19 combines with J gene TRBJ1-2; a possible D gene is TRBD1 (5 bases). Sequenced: PBMCs. The sequence was collected from a woman between 18 and 29 years old in good health and CMV-seronegative. The CDR3 DNA reads as TGTGCCAGTAGTGACCCACAGGACTATGGCTACACCTTC. Its translation is CASSDPQDYGYTF.